The 25 T cell receptor beta chains below come from one sample, sequenced in a study of blood T cell repertoires in COVID-19. Clones were sequenced by immunoSEQ multiplex PCR, and TCRdb holds only the in-frame ones, with some missing. Of tens of thousands of clones in the sample, 70% to 90% were seen once. The sequencing input was peripheral blood. The source of these receptors is a woman at least 80 years old with COVID-19, enrolled during active disease.

The chain combines TRBV5-1 with TRBJ2-5; D may be TRBD1 (6 bases). V was clipped by 4 bases and J by 5 bases, with 15 bases between them. Per the germline V gene, CDR1 is SGHRS and CDR2 is YFSETQ. This CDR3 has 14 residues. CDR3 nucleotides: TGCGCCAGCAGCCAAACCGGGACAAAGGAGACCCAGTACTTC. Translation: CASSQTGTKETQYF.

The chain joins TRBV7-2 to TRBJ1-1; D gene unclear. Germline values: CDR1 SGHTA, CDR2 FQGNSA. V was trimmed by 4 bases and J by 1 base, leaving 10 bases between them. The CDR3 consists of 14 residues. The CDR3 is CASSSLGRNTEAFF. For the CDR3, the DNA is TGTGCCAGCAGCTCTCTCGGTAGGAACACTGAAGCTTTCTTT.

The J gene is TRBJ1-2, the V gene TRBV29-1; no definite D call. This CDR3 is built from 13 residues. From germline, CDR1 is SQVTM and CDR2 ANQGSEA. The V and J ends lost 6 bases and 3 bases respectively, with 14 bases between them. CDR3 region: CSVPATTDYGYTF. CDR3 sequence (DNA): TGCAGCGTCCCCGCAACCACGGACTATGGCTACACCTTC.

The J gene is TRBJ2-7, the V gene TRBV7-8; 10 bases fit TRBD1. Germline CDR1 and CDR2: SGHVS and FQNEAQ. The ends lost 5 bases at V and 2 bases at J; junction bases unmatched: 6. This CDR3 is built from 15 residues. The CDR3 region has the DNA TGTGCCAGCAGCCACCGGGACAGGGGTCCCTACGAGCAGTACTTC. This encodes CASSHRDRGPYEQYF.

This clone was found a few times. The CDR3 here is CATGLSRGEVFYEQYF. The CDR3 DNA reads TGTGCCACTGGGCTTTCTAGGGGTGAGGTCTTCTACGAGCAGTACTTC. This rearrangement joins TRBV24-1 to TRBJ2-7; D perhaps matches TRBD1 (5 bases). Trimming cost V 10 bases and J 3 bases, with 24 bases left between them. CDR1 is KGHDR, CDR2 SFDVKD, per germline. The CDR3 runs to 16 residues.

V is TRBV6-1 and J is TRBJ1-2; no clear D. This CDR3 spans 17 amino acids. V lost 0 bases, J lost 0 bases, and 14 bases lay in between. The germline V gene has CDR1 MNHNS and CDR2 SASEGT. In DNA, the CDR3 is TGTGCCAGCAGTGAAGCGCCCTTAAGTCTAGCTAACTATGGCTACACCTTC. It translates to CASSEAPLSLANYGYTF.

This chain connects TRBV3-1 (or the pseudogene TRBV3-2) to TRBJ1-2, with TRBD1 matching over 12 bases. Germline CDR1 is LGHDT and CDR2 is YNNKEL (reference sequence). The CDR3 is 17 amino acids. The V gene end was trimmed by 0 bases and the J gene end by 8 bases; junction bases not matched to a gene: 10. Here the CDR3 reads CASSQDLGGQGASGYTF. As DNA, the CDR3 is TGTGCCAGCAGCCAAGATTTGGGGGGACAGGGGGCGTCCGGCTACACCTTC.

Only one count was recorded for this clone. The J gene is TRBJ2-7, the V gene TRBV5-1; TRBD2 might be the D (5 bases). This CDR3 has 14 amino acids. Germline CDR1 is SGHRS and CDR2 is YFSETQ. V gave up 0 bases and J gave up 3 bases, with 10 bases separating them. The DNA of the CDR3 is TGCGCCAGCAGCTTGGGAGGGATTGACTACGAGCAGTACTTC. Amino acid sequence: CASSLGGIDYEQYF.

Comment on this clone: The germline gene is not matched at one end of the junction; a read error may be the cause. This chain links TRBV2 with TRBJ1-4; 10 positions match TRBD1. There are 12 residues in the CDR3. Germline CDR1 SNHLY, CDR2 FYNNEI. CDR3 in DNA: TGTGCCAGCAGTGAAGCCCGGGACAGGGGTCTTTTT. Amino acid sequence: CASSEARDRGLF.

This clone was seen a handful of times. The rearrangement links TRBV6-6 to TRBJ2-1; D gene uncertain. The germline V and J ends were trimmed by 2 bases and 1 base, with 3 bases remaining between them. Per germline, CDR1 MNHNY and CDR2 SVGAGI (reference sequence). The CDR3 is 13 residues long. CDR3 sequence reads: CASSYQSYNEQFF. CDR3 nucleotide sequence: TGTGCCAGCAGTTACCAGTCCTACAATGAGCAGTTCTTC.

V usage is TRBV6-5 and J usage is TRBJ1-5; no definite D call. The V gene lost 7 bases and the J gene lost 0 bases, with 7 bases spanning the gap. CDR1 MNHEY and CDR2 SVGAGI come from the germline V gene. The length of the CDR3 is 13 residues. The CDR3, as DNA: TGTGCCAGCACCGACAATAGCAATCAGCCCCAGCATTTT. Translating gives CASTDNSNQPQHF.

In its sample, this clone is large (0.1 to 1%). The chain employs TRBV27 and TRBJ2-1; D possibly corresponds to TRBD2 (5 bases). The CDR3 totals 17 residues. Germline V lookup: CDR1 MNHEY, CDR2 SMNVEV (reference sequence). Deletions cut 5 bases from V and 0 bases from J, with 17 bases between. The CDR3 here is CASSQSAGSSSYNEQFF. The CDR3, as DNA: TGTGCCAGCAGTCAATCCGCGGGCAGCAGCTCCTACAATGAGCAGTTCTTC.

This chain links TRBV15 with TRBJ2-5; TRBD2 might be the D (6 bases). Germline V CDR1 and CDR2: LNHNV, YYDKDF (reference sequence). V lost 0 bases and J 7 bases, leaving 18 bases between the germline ends. The CDR3 is 16 residues long. CDR3 sequence reads: CATSRDLTSQPGTQYF. The DNA of the CDR3 is TGTGCCACCAGCAGAGATTTGACTAGTCAGCCAGGGACCCAGTACTTC. Together with reference TRBV15 and TRBJ2-5, the CDR3 gives the full variable domain: DAMVIQNPRYQVTQFGKPVTLSCSQTLNHNVMYWYQQKSSQAPKLLFHYYDKDFNNEADTPDNFQSRRPNTSFCFLDIRSPGLGDTAMYLCATSRDLTSQPGTQYFGPGTRLLVL.

This chain uses TRBV6-2 or TRBV6-3 with TRBJ2-1, with 10 positions matching TRBD2. The CDR3 is made up of 16 amino acids. The V gene's germline CDR1 is MNHEY and CDR2 SVGEGT. V dropped 4 bases and J dropped 0; count of bases not matched to a gene: 3. The CDR3 is CASSFVAGGSYNEQFF. CDR3 nucleotide sequence: TGTGCCAGCAGTTTTGTAGCGGGGGGCTCCTACAATGAGCAGTTCTTC.

This chain joins TRBV7-9 and TRBJ1-5; D unresolved. V was clipped by 7 bases and J by 6 bases, with 19 bases between them. Germline CDR1 reads SEHNR; CDR2 reads FQNEAQ (reference sequence). This CDR3 comprises 15 residues. The CDR3 DNA follows: TGTGCCAGCACAACCTCGACACGTATATTTCAGCCCCAGCATTTT. Translated: CASTTSTRIFQPQHF.

V usage is TRBV6-5 and J usage is TRBJ2-1, with TRBD2 identical over 10 bases. V trimming: 6 bases; J trimming: 4 bases; junction bases outside the gene matches: 3. This CDR3 has 14 residues. Germline V gene lookup returns CDR1 MNHEY and CDR2 SVGAGI. CDR3 DNA sequence: TGTGCCAGCAGGGAGCGGGGGGGGTACAATGAGCAGTTCTTC. Its protein is CASRERGGYNEQFF.

This rearrangement joins TRBV15 to TRBJ1-2; tentative D call: TRBD1 (6 bases). Germline assignment: CDR1 LNHNV and CDR2 YYDKDF (reference sequence). This CDR3 contains 16 residues. Trimming shortened V by 0 bases and J by 3 bases, and 14 bases separated the two germline ends. Written as DNA, the CDR3 is TGTGCCACCAGCAGAGATCCGGGGGGCGCCGACTATGGCTACACCTTC. Protein: CATSRDPGGADYGYTF.

The rearrangement uses TRBV6-2 or TRBV6-3 and TRBJ2-7; D unclear. Trimming took 4 bases from V and 2 from J, leaving 12 bases between them. CDR1 is MNHEY, CDR2 SVGEGT, per germline. CDR3 length: 14 residues. The CDR3 nucleotides are TGTGCCAGCAGTTTGCTTGCGGAGACCTACGAGCAGTACTTC. It codes for CASSLLAETYEQYF.

In its sample, this clone was seen once. The chain carries TRBV5-1 and TRBJ1-2, with 7 bases fitting TRBD1. The CDR3 consists of 14 residues. The J segment lost 0 bases and the V segment lost 4 bases, leaving 3 bases of the junction unmatched. Germline CDR1 and CDR2: SGHRS and YFSETQ. CDR3 loop: CASSEDRPNYGYTF. In DNA form, the CDR3 reads TGCGCCAGCAGCGAGGACAGGCCTAACTATGGCTACACCTTC.

J is TRBJ2-7 and V is TRBV7-6; 12 bases fit TRBD1. The germline V gene has CDR1 SGHVS and CDR2 FNYEAQ. The CDR3 covers 17 residues. Trimming cost V 1 base and J 4 bases; bases outside gene matches: 8. The CDR3 sequence: CASSLGDRGRIPYEQYF. CDR3 DNA: TGTGCCAGCAGCTTAGGGGACAGGGGGCGAATCCCTTACGAGCAGTACTTC.

The chain recombines TRBV6-5 with TRBJ1-6; D ambiguous. There are 14 residues in the CDR3. Trimming cost V 1 base and J 3 bases, with 4 bases left between them. Germline-derived CDR1 and CDR2 are MNHEY and SVGAGI. The CDR3 protein is CASSYFNYNSPLHF. CDR3 in DNA: TGTGCCAGCAGTTACTTTAACTATAATTCACCCCTCCACTTT.

This clone occurred a few times. V is TRBV4-1 and J is TRBJ1-1, with 7 bases matching TRBD1. This CDR3 has 15 amino acids. Germline V CDR1 and CDR2: MGHRA, YSYEKL. V gave up 1 base and J gave up 0 bases; unmatched junction bases: 2. The CDR3 DNA reads as TGCGCCAGCAGCCAAGTGGGACAGATGAACACTGAAGCTTTCTTT. Amino acids: CASSQVGQMNTEAFF.

The genes are TRBV9 and TRBJ2-7; tentative D call: TRBD1 (7 bases). Trimming removed 0 bases from V and 7 bases from J, with 17 bases in between. The germline V gene has CDR1 SGDLS and CDR2 YYNGEE. The length of the CDR3 is 15 residues. CDR3 region: CASSVEEGAGWEQYF. CDR3 bases: TGTGCCAGCAGCGTAGAGGAGGGGGCAGGTTGGGAGCAGTACTTC.

The chain carries TRBV4-2 and TRBJ1-1; weak D call: TRBD1 (5 bases). CDR1 is LGHNA, CDR2 YNFKEQ, per germline. Trimming left V 5 bases short and J 6 bases short, with 19 bases between. This CDR3 is built from 15 residues. The CDR3 sequence: CASSLGWQGSSEAFF. DNA of the CDR3: TGTGCCAGCAGCTTAGGCTGGCAGGGTAGCTCTGAAGCTTTCTTT.

The chain links TRBV9 to TRBJ2-3; D uncertain. V lost 4 bases and J 2 bases, leaving 8 bases between the germline ends. Germline V gene lookup returns CDR1 SGDLS and CDR2 YYNGEE. There are 13 residues in the CDR3. Written as DNA, the CDR3 is TGTGCCAGCAGCTTAACACCCACAGATACGCAGTATTTT. Protein: CASSLTPTDTQYF. The variable domain in full, completed from reference TRBV9 and TRBJ2-3, reads DSGVTQTPKHLITATGQRVTLRCSPRSGDLSVYWYQQSLDQGLQFLIQYYNGEERAKGNILERFSAQQFPDLHSELNLSSLELGDSALYFCASSLTPTDTQYFGPGTRLTVL.